This TCR beta chain is from a study of blood T cell repertoires in COVID-19. Study at large: COVID-19 samples collected from the United States, Italy and Spain covered acute and convalescent phases. The cDNA or gDNA used as material had been derived from T cells, B-cell-depleted T cells, or PBMCs.

Germline CDR1 WSHSY, CDR2 SAAADI. This CDR3 has 11 amino acids. V lost 7 bases, J lost 4 bases, and 8 bases lay in between. This clone has just a few counts. Original methodology: Reference gene primers were amplified, and this amplification served to estimate nucleated cell counts. Measured with immunoSEQ multiplex PCR; TCRdb has only the in-frame clones, and not every one. The DNA gave D and trimming, while V, J and clone size come from that table. This repertoire shows some 31,000 clones, 85% to 90% found once; its top ten account for roughly 13%. The TCR was taken from a human donor with active COVID-19. The donor label of this sample is uncertain. The specimen was peripheral blood. V and J are TRBV10-2 and TRBJ2-7; no clear D gene. In DNA, the CDR3 is TGCGCCAGCACCCCCGGGTACGAGCAGTACTTC. It encodes CASTPGYEQYF.